The T cell receptor (beta chain) under discussion was sequenced for a study of T-cell reconstitution after alpha-beta-depleted transplantation in children. Germline V gene lookup returns CDR1 MGHRA and CDR2 YSYEKL. CDR3 length equals 17 residues. V was clipped by 0 bases and J by 6 bases; unmatched bases: 10. A library of TCRbeta sequences, prepared with unique molecular identifiers, was generated. From the PCR reads, TCRdb called clonotypes with MiXCR, one entry per CDR3 protein. The table has 45,000 to 50,000 distinct CDR3 sequences, 52% seen once. This clonotype was seen a few times. The TCR was taken from a boy under two years old with SCID, due to receive a stem cell transplant. This chain joins TRBV4-1 and TRBJ1-5; 8 nucleotides agree with TRBD1. Here the sequenced sample was peripheral blood, taken before TCRalphabeta/CD19-depleted stem cell transplant. The CDR3 here is CASSQDPDREAFQPQHF. CDR3 nucleotide sequence: TGCGCCAGCAGCCAAGACCCGGACAGGGAAGCGTTTCAGCCCCAGCATTTT.